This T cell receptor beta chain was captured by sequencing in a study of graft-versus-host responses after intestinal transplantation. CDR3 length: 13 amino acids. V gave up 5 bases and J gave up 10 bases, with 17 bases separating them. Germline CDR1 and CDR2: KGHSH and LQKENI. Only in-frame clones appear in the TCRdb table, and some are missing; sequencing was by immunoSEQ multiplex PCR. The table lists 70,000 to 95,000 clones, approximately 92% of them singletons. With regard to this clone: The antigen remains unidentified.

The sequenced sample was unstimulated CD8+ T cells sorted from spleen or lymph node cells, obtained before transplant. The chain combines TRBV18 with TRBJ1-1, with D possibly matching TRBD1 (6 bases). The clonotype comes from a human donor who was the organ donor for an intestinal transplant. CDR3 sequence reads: CASSSVTGNPAFF. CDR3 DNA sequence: TGTGCCAGCTCATCAGTAACAGGGAATCCAGCTTTCTTT.